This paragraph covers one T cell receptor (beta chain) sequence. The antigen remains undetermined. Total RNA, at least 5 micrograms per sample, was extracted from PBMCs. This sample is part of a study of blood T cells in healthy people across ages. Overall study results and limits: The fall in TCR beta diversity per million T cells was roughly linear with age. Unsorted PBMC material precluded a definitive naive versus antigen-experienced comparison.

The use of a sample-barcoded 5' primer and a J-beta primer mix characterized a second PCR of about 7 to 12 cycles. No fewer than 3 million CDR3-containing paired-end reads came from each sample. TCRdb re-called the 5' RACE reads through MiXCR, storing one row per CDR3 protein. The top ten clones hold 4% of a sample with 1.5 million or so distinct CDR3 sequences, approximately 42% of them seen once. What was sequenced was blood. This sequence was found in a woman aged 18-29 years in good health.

The CDR3 region is CASSEGHAGANVLTF. In nucleotides, the CDR3 is TGTGCCAGCAGCGAAGGGCATGCTGGGGCCAACGTCCTGACTTTC. The V and J genes are TRBV7-8 and TRBJ2-6, with unresolved D. Per the germline V gene, CDR1 is SGHVS and CDR2 is FQNEAQ. Between the trimmed V and J ends, which lost 5 bases and 2 bases, there was a span of 10 bases. The CDR3 sequence is 15 residues long.